Listed below are T cell receptor beta chains from one sample, sequenced in a study of blood T cell repertoires in COVID-19. Sequencing was performed with immunoSEQ multiplex PCR; in TCRdb, only in-frame clones are kept and a portion is missing. The sample holds over 250,000 clones, roughly 80% seen once. Specimen: peripheral blood. These receptors all come from a woman between 45 and 65 years old who had recovered from COVID-19. CDR3s include the opening cysteine and the closing phenylalanine or tryptophan. Each record gives: D gene, clone size, V gene, J gene, CDR3 length, CDR3 DNA, CDR3 protein. D genes are given only for firm matches. Where a row states a size, it is once, few, many or the class of an expanded clone; other rows omit it.

TRBD1,.,TRBV19,TRBJ1-2,14,TGTGCCAGTAGTCGGGACAGGGGGGGTCGTGGCTACACCTTC,CASSRDRGGRGYTF
.,.,TRBV4-1,TRBJ2-3,14,TGCGCCAGCAGCCAAGGGCAAGCGGATGATACGCAGTATTTT,CASSQGQADDTQYF
.,.,TRBV7-2,TRBJ2-7,14,TGTGCCAGCAGCTCCAGGGGAGGGGGGTACGAGCAGTACTTC,CASSSRGGGYEQYF
TRBD1,.,TRBV29-1,TRBJ2-7,13,TGCAGCGGGAGGGACAGGGGGTCCTACGAGCAGTACTTC,CSGRDRGSYEQYF
.,.,TRBV27,TRBJ1-5,14,TGTGCCAGCAGTCAACGCCCCGGTTCAGGGCCCCAGCATTTT,CASSQRPGSGPQHF
.,once,TRBV4-1,TRBJ2-1,14,TGCGCCAGCAGCCAAGTCGGTGGGCGCAATGAGCAGTTCTTC,CASSQVGGRNEQFF
.,.,TRBV6-5,TRBJ1-4,13,TGTGCCAGCAGTACTGCCCGAAATGAAAAACTGTTTTTT,CASSTARNEKLFF
.,.,TRBV27,TRBJ2-3,14,TGTGCCAGCAGTTTCACAGGGTCAGTAGATACGCAGTATTTT,CASSFTGSVDTQYF
.,.,TRBV5-1,TRBJ1-2,15,TGCGCCAGCAGCTTGGAACCAGCGTCCAACTATGGCTACACCTTC,CASSLEPASNYGYTF
TRBD1,.,TRBV4-3,TRBJ2-5,16,TGCGCCAGCAGCCCCCGGGACAGGGTGACCCAAGAGACCCAGTACTTC,CASSPRDRVTQETQYF
TRBD2,once,TRBV6-6,TRBJ2-1,15,TGTGCCAGCAGTGGTAGCGGGGGGGTCTACAATGAGCAGTTCTTC,CASSGSGGVYNEQFF
.,.,TRBV7-8,TRBJ1-5,15,TGTGCCAGCAGCTCCGGACAACTTAGCAATCAGCCCCAGCATTTT,CASSSGQLSNQPQHF
TRBD1,.,TRBV7-2,TRBJ1-6,15,TGTGCCAGCAGCCCTAACAGGGGGCATGGTTCACCCCTCCACTTT,CASSPNRGHGSPLHF
TRBD1,.,TRBV28,TRBJ1-5,16,TGTGCCAGCAGTTTATGGCAGACAGGGGGCAGTCAGCCCCAGCATTTT,CASSLWQTGGSQPQHF
TRBD2,.,TRBV24-1,TRBJ2-2,18,TGTGCCACCAGTGAGGAAGTGGCTAGCGGGTCTCTAGCCGGGGAGCTGTTTTTT,CATSEEVASGSLAGELFF
.,.,TRBV4-2,TRBJ1-4,16,TGTGCCAGCAGCCAAGACGGAAACAGTTTAAATGAAAAACTGTTTTTT,CASSQDGNSLNEKLFF
.,few,TRBV27,TRBJ1-2,13,TGTGCCAGCAGTGTGACAGCGAACTATGGCTACACCTTC,CASSVTANYGYTF
TRBD1,.,TRBV7-7,TRBJ2-5,15,TGTGCCAGCAGCTTAGGACAGGGCAATCGAGAGACCCAGTACTTC,CASSLGQGNRETQYF
.,.,TRBV7-3,TRBJ1-1,13,TGTGCCAGCAGCATTCTCGGGGGTACTGAAGCTTTCTTT,CASSILGGTEAFF
.,.,TRBV28,TRBJ1-3,13,TGTGCCAGCAGACAGGGCTCTGGAAACACCATATATTTT,CASRQGSGNTIYF
.,.,TRBV19,TRBJ2-2,16,TGTGCCAGTAGTACCCTGGCAGGAACGAACACCGGGGAGCTGTTTTTT,CASSTLAGTNTGELFF
.,.,TRBV19,TRBJ2-2,17,TGTGCCAGTAGGGCGAGGTGGCAGGGATTGAACACCGGGGAGCTGTTTTTT,CASRARWQGLNTGELFF
TRBD1,few,TRBV7-2,TRBJ1-2,15,TGTGCCAGCAGCTTAACGACAGGGACGAACTATGGCTACACCTTC,CASSLTTGTNYGYTF
TRBD1,few,TRBV6-5,TRBJ2-1,15,TGTGCCAGCAGTATAGGGACAGGGGGAGGATATGAGCAGTTCTTC,CASSIGTGGGYEQFF
TRBD2,.,TRBV5-1,TRBJ2-1,16,TGCGCCAGCAGCCCGGGCGGGACTGGCGGGGGGAATGAGCAGTTCTTC,CASSPGGTGGGNEQFF
.,.,TRBV6-1,TRBJ1-4,16,TGTGCCAGCAGTGCAAAATCGGCGGACTTCAGAGAAAAACTGTTTTTT,CASSAKSADFREKLFF
.,.,TRBV7-2,TRBJ2-5,14,TGTGCCAGCAGCATTTTGACTAGTAAGGAGACCCAGTACTTC,CASSILTSKETQYF
.,.,TRBV18,TRBJ1-3,17,TGTGCCAGCTCACCTTCAGGACACCCCGGCTCTGGAAACACCATATATTTT,CASSPSGHPGSGNTIYF
.,once,TRBV18,TRBJ2-2,15,TGTGCCAGCTCACCCCCAGGGCTGAACACCGGGGAGCTGTTTTTT,CASSPPGLNTGELFF
TRBD2,.,TRBV4-3,TRBJ2-2,19,TGCGCCAGCAGCCAAGACCGTATAGCGGGAGGGCTTAGCACCGGGGAGCTGTTTTTT,CASSQDRIAGGLSTGELFF
TRBD1,.,TRBV30,TRBJ2-7,14,TGTGCCTGGAGTGTGGACAGGGCAACCTACGAGCAGTACTTC,CAWSVDRATYEQYF
.,.,TRBV5-1,TRBJ1-1,13,TGCGCCAGCAGCCCTCTGGGGCGGACTGAAGCTTTCTTT,CASSPLGRTEAFF
.,.,TRBV9,TRBJ2-2,16,TGTGCCAGCAGCGTAGCGGGTGGGTTGAACACCGGGGAGCTGTTTTTT,CASSVAGGLNTGELFF
.,.,TRBV18,TRBJ2-3,14,TGTGCCAGCTCACAACGGGGTTTGTTAGATACGCAGTATTTT,CASSQRGLLDTQYF
.,once,TRBV21-1,TRBJ2-5,20,TGTGCCAGCAGCAGTCACAGGGGAGGTTGCGGTCGATACATCCAAGAGACCCAGTACTTC,CASSSHRGGCGRYIQETQYF
TRBD1,once,TRBV28,TRBJ2-4,16,TGTGCCAGCAGTTTATTACCGGGACAGGGGAAAAACATTCAGTACTTC,CASSLLPGQGKNIQYF
TRBD1,.,TRBV25-1,TRBJ1-6,15,TGTGCCAGCACGACAGGGAGCTCCTATAATTCACCCCTCCACTTT,CASTTGSSYNSPLHF
.,.,TRBV28,TRBJ1-5,15,TGTGCCAGCAGCCCTCCCGCAGAGGGCAGGCAGCCCCAGCATTTT,CASSPPAEGRQPQHF
.,.,TRBV18,TRBJ1-3,15,TGTGCCAGCTCACCAGGGGAAGGGAGAGGAAACACCATATATTTT,CASSPGEGRGNTIYF
.,.,TRBV30,TRBJ2-3,12,TGTGCCTGCGCGGACTCCACAGATACGCAGTATTTT,CACADSTDTQYF
.,.,TRBV7-2,TRBJ2-1,16,TGTGCCAGCACCTTGGACCGGGACATATCCTACAATGAGCAGTTCTTC,CASTLDRDISYNEQFF
TRBD1,.,TRBV7-2,TRBJ1-1,17,TGTGCCAGCAGCCCTACTGGACAGGGAACTCTGGTCACTGAAGCTTTCTTT,CASSPTGQGTLVTEAFF
TRBD1,.,TRBV28,TRBJ1-2,12,TGTGCCAGCGGGGGACAGTTCTATGGCTACACCTTC,CASGGQFYGYTF
TRBD2,.,TRBV2,TRBJ2-5,15,TGTGCCAGCAGGTTGCGACTAGCGGCCCAAGAGACCCAGTACTTC,CASRLRLAAQETQYF
.,.,TRBV19,TRBJ2-3,12,TGTGCCAGTAGCTCGGAGGCAGATACGCAGTATTTT,CASSSEADTQYF
.,once,TRBV19,TRBJ1-4,13,TGTGCCAGTAGTATGGGACTCAATGAAAAACTGTTTTTT,CASSMGLNEKLFF
TRBD1,.,TRBV28,TRBJ2-7,13,TGTGCCAGCAGTTTACTGACAGGGGGCGAGCAGTACTTC,CASSLLTGGEQYF
.,.,TRBV19,TRBJ2-1,16,TGTGCCAGTAGTATGGAGGGGAGACCCCGGCGGAGTGAGCAGTTCTTC,CASSMEGRPRRSEQFF
TRBD1,.,TRBV18,TRBJ2-7,15,TGTGCCAGCTCACCAAATGAGGGGGCGCGATACGAGCAGTACTTC,CASSPNEGARYEQYF
TRBD2,.,TRBV7-9,TRBJ2-7,16,TGTGCCAGCAGCAAATTACCGGGACTAGCGGGGTCCGAGCAGTACTTC,CASSKLPGLAGSEQYF
.,.,TRBV18,TRBJ2-7,10,TGTGCCAGCTCGGGCTCCGAGCAGTACTTC,CASSGSEQYF
.,.,TRBV12-3/TRBV12-4,TRBJ2-1,12,TGTGCCAGCAGTTCCTCCCTAGGAGAGCAGTTCTTC,CASSSSLGEQFF
.,.,TRBV5-4,TRBJ2-1,10,TGTGCCAGCAGCACCCGGGAGCAGTTCTTC,CASSTREQFF
.,once,TRBV5-1,TRBJ1-4,15,TGCGCCAGCAGCCCCTTCGGGGGGCCTAATGAAAAACTGTTTTTT,CASSPFGGPNEKLFF